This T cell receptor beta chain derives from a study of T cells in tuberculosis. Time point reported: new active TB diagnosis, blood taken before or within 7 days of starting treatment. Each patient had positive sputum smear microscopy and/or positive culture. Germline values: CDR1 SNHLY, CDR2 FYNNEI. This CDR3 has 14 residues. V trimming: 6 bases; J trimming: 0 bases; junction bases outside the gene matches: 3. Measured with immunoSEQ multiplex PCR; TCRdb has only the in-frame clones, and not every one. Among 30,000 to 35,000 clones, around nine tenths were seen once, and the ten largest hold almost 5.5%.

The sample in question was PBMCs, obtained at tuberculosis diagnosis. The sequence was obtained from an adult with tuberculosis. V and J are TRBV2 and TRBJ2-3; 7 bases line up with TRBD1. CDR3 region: CASRRDSSTDTQYF. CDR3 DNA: TGTGCCAGCAGGAGGGACAGCAGCACAGATACGCAGTATTTT. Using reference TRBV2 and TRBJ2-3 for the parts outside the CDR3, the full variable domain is EPEVTQTPSHQVTQMGQEVILRCVPISNHLYFYWYRQILGQKVEFLVSFYNNEISEKSEIFDDQFSVERPDGSNFTLKIRSTKLEDSAMYFCASRRDSSTDTQYFGPGTRLTVL.